This TCR beta chain was sequenced in a study of CD8 T cells in ankylosing spondylitis (dated by TCRdb to 2016 to 2017). Regarding the study in general: The study profiled T cell receptor beta repertoires in healthy donors and ankylosing spondylitis patients to find disease-linked TCR variants. The whole study cohort included 85 to 120 healthy donors and 20 to 25 ankylosing spondylitis patients. Peripheral blood samples were taken, and synovial fluid was additionally collected from ankylosing spondylitis patients.

Turning to this clonotype: Its antigen is currently not known. A much larger clone is a single base away; this may be a read error.

The investigation overall reported the following: A TCR beta motif made up of several highly homologous amino acid variants appeared to be characteristic of blood from ankylosing spondylitis patients. The disease-linked clones were reported as significantly enriched in matched synovial fluid samples from ankylosing spondylitis patients. The disease-linked clones had a CD8+ phenotype and were found at relatively low frequencies in peripheral blood. Some of the motif variants had been reported before in the synovial fluid and blood of reactive arthritis patients, a finding that suggests common disease-initiation mechanisms.

TCRdb shows the sequencer as Illumina HiSeq 2500. Quantitative 5'-RACE with molecular barcodes was used to prepare TCR beta libraries. On the study's bioinformatics: To identify disease-linked TCR variants, a new computational method was used, one built on a probabilistic model of VDJ rearrangement. The public reads were quality trimmed at Q25 with fastp and then assembled into clones with MiXCR by TCRdb, keeping productive beta chains. Each CDR3 protein appears once, grouped with its most common genes and DNA. TCRdb assigned the V and J calls; the authors' analysis was not used. This sample comprises 200,000 to 250,000 distinct CDR3 sequences, roughly a tenth of them detected only once. The ten largest make up approximately 20% of the sample. Source material: blood, either unsorted or a sorted T cell fraction (not recorded which). The TCR sequence derives from a male donor with ankylosing spondylitis or in good health (not recorded which).

The sequenced DNA: TGTGCCAGCAGCACCGGGACAGGCTATTTCGGGGAGCCGTTTTTT. Its coded protein is CASSTGTGYFGEPFF. The chain uses TRBV12-3 or TRBV12-4 and TRBJ2-2, with TRBD1 identical over 8 junction bases. From the cysteine through the phenylalanine, the CDR3 covers 15 amino acids. Only the CDR3 region is kept as DNA, spanning 45 bases read in frame from base 1.